The text below deals with one T cell receptor (beta chain). In this sample, this clone turned up once. It lacks a known antigen. Nothing much larger sits one base from this clone, and base qualities are not available. In Seattle, one collaborating source enrolled patients while the infection was active and tracked those patients longitudinally over the course of disease. The collaborating institutions used their own protocols to collect whole blood in K2EDTA tubes. Collaborator samples were shipped for TCRbeta analysis as frozen whole blood, isolated PBMCs, or DNA extracted from either sample type. TCRbeta CDR3 regions were amplified from genomic DNA by means of the immunoSEQ Assay, a bias-controlled multiplex PCR. The authors' analysis ran thus. Nucleated cell counts per sample were estimated from amplification of reference gene primers within the assay. Sequence reads were collapsed and filtered to measure the absolute abundance of every unique TCRbeta CDR3 rearrangement. Productive Simpson clonality was computed per sample as the square root of Simpson's diversity index over productive rearrangements. The table comes from immuneACCESS by way of TCRdb, which keeps in-frame sequences with V and J called. Part of the clones is missing from these tables; in studies checked, under half for an unresolved V gene and the rest for unknown reasons. The V and J calls and clone size are taken from that table; D and trimming were inferred from the DNA. The sample table holds around 300,000 clones, of which 75% to 90% were seen once. The ten biggest clones cover about an eighth of the sample.

This record belongs to a study of blood T cell repertoires in COVID-19 (dated by TCRdb to the early 2020s). Context from the whole study: Samples covering the acute and convalescent phases of COVID-19 were provided by collaborators in the United States, Italy and Spain. Where HLA class I and class II types were available, the types were taken from metadata supplied by the sample provider, not from assay-based typing. The prospective study material was composed of cDNA or gDNA derived from T cells, B-cell-depleted T cells, or PBMCs. Samples were obtained from the ongoing ImmuneRACE study (first 160 participants) and from 1,254 subjects provided by 6 global collaborators. The repertoires were released in a freely available public database intended as a resource for research on the immune response to SARS-CoV-2. Subjects who had been exposed to COVID-19, were actively infected with it, or had recovered from it provided the deeply sampled blood TCRbeta repertoires that made up the dataset. Sample metadata almost always included a de-identified subject ID, COVID-19 status, age in years and sex. Summary of the overall study and its limitations: The amount of clinical and demographic metadata varied by source and participant and was provided uncurated.

Counted from cysteine to phenylalanine, this CDR3 has 13 amino acids. Only the CDR3 region is kept as DNA, spanning 39 bases read in frame from base 1. The germline V gene yields MDHEN for CDR1 and SYDVKM for CDR2. V gives up 6 bases and J gives up 5 bases, and the segment between their germline ends measures 13 bases. Sequencing used peripheral blood. The TCR originated in a woman in her seventies with COVID-19, enrolled during active disease. The receptor chain draws on TRBV28 and TRBJ1-2, with the D gene not confidently named. The base sequence is TGTGCCAGCAGGCGCACGGAGCTATATGGCTACACCTTC. It is translated as CASRRTELYGYTF.